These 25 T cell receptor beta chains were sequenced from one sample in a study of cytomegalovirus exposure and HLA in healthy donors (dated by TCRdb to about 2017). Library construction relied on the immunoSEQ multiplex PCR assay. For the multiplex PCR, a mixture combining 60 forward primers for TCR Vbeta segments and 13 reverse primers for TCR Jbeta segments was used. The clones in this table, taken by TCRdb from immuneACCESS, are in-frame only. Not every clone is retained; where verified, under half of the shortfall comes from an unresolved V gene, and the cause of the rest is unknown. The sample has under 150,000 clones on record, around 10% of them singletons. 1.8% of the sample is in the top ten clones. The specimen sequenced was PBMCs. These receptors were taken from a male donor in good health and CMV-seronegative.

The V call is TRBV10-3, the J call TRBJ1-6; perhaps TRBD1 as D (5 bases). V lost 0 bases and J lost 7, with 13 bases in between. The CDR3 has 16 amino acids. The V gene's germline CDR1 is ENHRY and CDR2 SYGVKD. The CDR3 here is CAISESGTRVNSPLHF. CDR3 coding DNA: TGTGCCATCAGTGAGTCCGGGACTAGGGTAAATTCACCCCTCCACTTT.

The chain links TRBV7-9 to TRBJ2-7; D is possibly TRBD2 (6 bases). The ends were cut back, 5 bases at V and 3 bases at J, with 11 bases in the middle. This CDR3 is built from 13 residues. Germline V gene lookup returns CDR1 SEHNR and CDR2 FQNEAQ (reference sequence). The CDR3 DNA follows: TGTGCCAGCAGCCCTTGGAGGGGCTACGAGCAGTACTTC. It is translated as CASSPWRGYEQYF.

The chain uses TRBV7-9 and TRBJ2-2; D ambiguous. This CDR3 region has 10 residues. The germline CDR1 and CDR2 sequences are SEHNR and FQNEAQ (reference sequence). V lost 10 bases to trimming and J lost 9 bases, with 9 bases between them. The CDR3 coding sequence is TGTGCCACCCACTCCCGGGAGCTGTTTTTT. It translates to CATHSRELFF.

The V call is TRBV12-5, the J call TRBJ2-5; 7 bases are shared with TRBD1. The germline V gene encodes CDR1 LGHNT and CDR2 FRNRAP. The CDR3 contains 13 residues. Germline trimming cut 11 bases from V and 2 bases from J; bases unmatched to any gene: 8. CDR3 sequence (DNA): TGTGCTTACAGGGGCCCCCCGCAAGAGACCCAGTACTTC. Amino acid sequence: CAYRGPPQETQYF.

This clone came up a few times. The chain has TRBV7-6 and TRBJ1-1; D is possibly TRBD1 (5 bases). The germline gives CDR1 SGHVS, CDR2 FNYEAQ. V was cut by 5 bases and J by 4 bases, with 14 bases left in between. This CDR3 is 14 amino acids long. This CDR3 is CASSPSVGGTEAFF. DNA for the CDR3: TGTGCCAGCAGCCCTAGCGTGGGGGGCACTGAAGCTTTCTTT.

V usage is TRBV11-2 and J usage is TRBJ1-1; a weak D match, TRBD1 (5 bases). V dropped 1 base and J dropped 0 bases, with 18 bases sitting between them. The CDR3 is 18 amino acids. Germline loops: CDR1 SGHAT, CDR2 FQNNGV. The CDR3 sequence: CASSLGGGYQGLNTEAFF. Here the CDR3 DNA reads TGTGCCAGCAGCTTAGGGGGCGGTTATCAGGGTCTGAACACTGAAGCTTTCTTT. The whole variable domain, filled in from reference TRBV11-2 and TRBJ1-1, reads EAGVAQSPRYKIIEKRQSVAFWCNPISGHATLYWYQQILGQGPKLLIQFQNNGVVDDSQLPKDRFSAERLKGVDSTLKIQPAKLEDSAVYLCASSLGGGYQGLNTEAFFGQGTRLTVV.

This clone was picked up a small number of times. The CDR3 protein is CASSHGAGGNDEQYF. DNA of the CDR3: TGCGCCAGCAGCCACGGAGCGGGGGGGAACGACGAGCAGTACTTC. The chain combines TRBV4-3 with TRBJ2-7; TRBD2 matches at 10 bases. Germline-derived CDR1 and CDR2 are LGHNA and YSLEER. This CDR3 contains 15 residues. Trimming cost V 3 bases and J 5 bases; bases outside gene matches: 7.

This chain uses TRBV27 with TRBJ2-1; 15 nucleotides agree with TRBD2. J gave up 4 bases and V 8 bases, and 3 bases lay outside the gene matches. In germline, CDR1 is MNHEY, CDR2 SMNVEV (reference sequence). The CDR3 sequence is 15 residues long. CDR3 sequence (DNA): TGTGCCAGCGGACTAGCGGGAGGGGTGTACAATGAGCAGTTCTTC. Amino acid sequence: CASGLAGGVYNEQFF.

CDR3 coding DNA: TGTGCCAGCAGCCAAGATCTGGCGGGGGGATTCTCCTACGAGCAGTACTTC. It encodes CASSQDLAGGFSYEQYF. The chain recombines TRBV4-2 with TRBJ2-7; 8 bases map to TRBD2. The V gene's germline CDR1 is LGHNA and CDR2 YNFKEQ. The CDR3 totals 17 residues. J gave up 0 bases and V 0 bases, and 7 bases lay outside the gene matches.

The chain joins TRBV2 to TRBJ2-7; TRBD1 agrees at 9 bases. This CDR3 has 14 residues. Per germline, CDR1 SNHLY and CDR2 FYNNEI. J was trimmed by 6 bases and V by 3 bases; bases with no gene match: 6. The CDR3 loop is CASSDPGQGPEQYF. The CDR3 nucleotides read TGTGCCAGCAGTGACCCGGGACAGGGACCCGAGCAGTACTTC.

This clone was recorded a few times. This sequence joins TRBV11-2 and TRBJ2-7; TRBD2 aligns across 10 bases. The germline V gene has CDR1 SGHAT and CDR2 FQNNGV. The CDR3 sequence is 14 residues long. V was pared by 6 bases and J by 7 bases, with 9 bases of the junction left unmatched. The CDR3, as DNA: TGTGCCAGCAGGTCCCTAGCGGGAGTGGGAGAGCAGTACTTC. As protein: CASRSLAGVGEQYF. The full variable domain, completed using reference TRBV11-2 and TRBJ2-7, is EAGVAQSPRYKIIEKRQSVAFWCNPISGHATLYWYQQILGQGPKLLIQFQNNGVVDDSQLPKDRFSAERLKGVDSTLKIQPAKLEDSAVYLCASRSLAGVGEQYFGPGTRLTVT.

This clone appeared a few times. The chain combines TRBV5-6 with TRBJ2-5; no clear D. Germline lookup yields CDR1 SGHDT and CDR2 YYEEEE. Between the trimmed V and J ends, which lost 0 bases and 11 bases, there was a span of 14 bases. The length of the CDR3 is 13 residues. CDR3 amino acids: CASSLGSLLEQYF. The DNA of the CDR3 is TGTGCCAGCAGCTTGGGCTCTCTCCTGGAGCAGTACTTC.

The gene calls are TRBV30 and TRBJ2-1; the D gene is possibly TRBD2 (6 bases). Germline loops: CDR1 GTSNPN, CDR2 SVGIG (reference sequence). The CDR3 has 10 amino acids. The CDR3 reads CEWGRNEQFF. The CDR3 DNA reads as TGTGAATGGGGGAGGAATGAGCAGTTCTTC.

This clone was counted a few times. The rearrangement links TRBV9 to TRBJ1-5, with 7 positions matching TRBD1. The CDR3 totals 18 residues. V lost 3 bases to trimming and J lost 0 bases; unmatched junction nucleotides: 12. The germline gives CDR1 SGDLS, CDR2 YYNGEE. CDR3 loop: CASSGLPGTEYSNQPQHF. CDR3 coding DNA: TGTGCCAGCAGCGGATTACCCGGGACAGAGTATAGCAATCAGCCCCAGCATTTT.

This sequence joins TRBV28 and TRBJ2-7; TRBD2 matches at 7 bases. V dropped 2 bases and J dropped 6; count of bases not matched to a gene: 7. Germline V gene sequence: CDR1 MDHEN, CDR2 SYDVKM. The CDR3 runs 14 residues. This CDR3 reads CASSLAAGVREQYF. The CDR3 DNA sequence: TGTGCCAGCAGTTTAGCGGCGGGGGTACGCGAGCAGTACTTC. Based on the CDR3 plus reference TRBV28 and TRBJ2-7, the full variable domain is DVKVTQSSRYLVKRTGEKVFLECVQDMDHENMFWYRQDPGLGLRLIYFSYDVKMKEKGDIPEGYSVSREKKERFSLILESASTNQTSMYLCASSLAAGVREQYFGPGTRLTVT.

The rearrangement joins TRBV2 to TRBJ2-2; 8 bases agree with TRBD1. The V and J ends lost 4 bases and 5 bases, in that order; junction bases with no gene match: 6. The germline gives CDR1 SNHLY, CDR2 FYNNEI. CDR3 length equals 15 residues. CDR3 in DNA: TGTGCCAGCAGTGTAAGACAGGGGTTAACCGGGGAGCTGTTTTTT. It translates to CASSVRQGLTGELFF.

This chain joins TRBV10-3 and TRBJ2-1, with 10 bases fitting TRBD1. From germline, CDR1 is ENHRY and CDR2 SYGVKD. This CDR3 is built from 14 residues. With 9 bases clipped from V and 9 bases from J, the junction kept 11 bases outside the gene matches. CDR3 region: CAIWPGQGSSEQFF. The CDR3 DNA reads TGTGCCATTTGGCCGGGACAGGGGTCTTCTGAGCAGTTCTTC.

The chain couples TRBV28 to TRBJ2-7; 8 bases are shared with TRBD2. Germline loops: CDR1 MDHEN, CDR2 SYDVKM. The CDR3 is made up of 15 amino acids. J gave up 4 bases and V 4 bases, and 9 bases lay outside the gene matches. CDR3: CASSSRGLVLYEQYF. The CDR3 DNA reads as TGTGCCAGCAGTTCTAGGGGACTAGTCCTATACGAGCAGTACTTC.

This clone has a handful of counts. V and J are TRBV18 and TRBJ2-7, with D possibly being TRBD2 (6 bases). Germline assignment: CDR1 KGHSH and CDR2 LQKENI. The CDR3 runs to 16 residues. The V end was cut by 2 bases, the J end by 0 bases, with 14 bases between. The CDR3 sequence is CASSPLAGRSSYEQYF. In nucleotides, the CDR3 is TGTGCCAGCTCACCATTGGCGGGAAGGAGCTCCTACGAGCAGTACTTC.

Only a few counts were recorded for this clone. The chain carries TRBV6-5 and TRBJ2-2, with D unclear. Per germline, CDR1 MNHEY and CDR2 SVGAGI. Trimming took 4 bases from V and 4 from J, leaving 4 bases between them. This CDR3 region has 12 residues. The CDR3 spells CASSLATGELFF. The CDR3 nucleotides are TGTGCCAGCAGTTTGGCCACCGGGGAGCTGTTTTTT.

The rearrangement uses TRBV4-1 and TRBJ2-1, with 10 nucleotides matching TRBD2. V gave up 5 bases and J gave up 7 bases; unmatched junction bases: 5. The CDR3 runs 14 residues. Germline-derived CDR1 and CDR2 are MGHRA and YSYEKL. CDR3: CASSAGLAVNEQFF. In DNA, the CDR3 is TGCGCCAGCAGCGCTGGACTAGCGGTAAATGAGCAGTTCTTC.

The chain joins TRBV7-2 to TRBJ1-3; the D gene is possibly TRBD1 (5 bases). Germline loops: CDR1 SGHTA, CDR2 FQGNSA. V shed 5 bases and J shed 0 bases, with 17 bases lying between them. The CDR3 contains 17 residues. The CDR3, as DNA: TGTGCCAGCAGCGCAGGAGGGGCCCAGGACTCTGGAAACACCATATATTTT. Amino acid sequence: CASSAGGAQDSGNTIYF.

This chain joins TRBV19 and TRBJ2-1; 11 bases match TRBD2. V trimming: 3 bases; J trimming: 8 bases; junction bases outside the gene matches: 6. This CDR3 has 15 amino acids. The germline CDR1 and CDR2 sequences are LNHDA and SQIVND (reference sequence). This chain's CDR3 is CASSILLAGVYEQFF. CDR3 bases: TGTGCCAGTAGTATTTTACTAGCGGGAGTTTATGAGCAGTTCTTC.

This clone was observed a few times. CDR3 sequence reads: CAISDLTGAYEQYF. The CDR3 DNA is TGTGCCATCAGTGACTTGACAGGGGCCTACGAGCAGTACTTC. The gene calls are TRBV10-3 and TRBJ2-7; 8 bases fit TRBD1. The CDR3 extends over 14 amino acids. J gave up 2 bases and V 3 bases, and 3 bases lay outside the gene matches. Germline V CDR1 and CDR2: ENHRY, SYGVKD.

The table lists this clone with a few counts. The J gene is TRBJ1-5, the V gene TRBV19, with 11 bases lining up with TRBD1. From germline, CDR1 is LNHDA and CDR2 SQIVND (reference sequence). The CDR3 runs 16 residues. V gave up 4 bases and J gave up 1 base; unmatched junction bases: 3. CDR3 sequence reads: CASSTGTGGSNQPQHF. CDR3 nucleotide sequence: TGTGCCAGTAGTACCGGGACAGGGGGAAGCAATCAGCCCCAGCATTTT.